The sequence of this T cell receptor (beta chain) was determined in a study of blood T cell repertoires in COVID-19. Study-level information: Sources were T cells, B-cell-depleted T cells, or PBMCs; the material itself was cDNA or gDNA.

V gave up 1 base and J gave up 2 bases; unmatched junction bases: 1. Germline lookup yields CDR1 LNHDA and CDR2 SQIVND (reference sequence). The CDR3 length is 14 residues. Method: immunoSEQ multiplex PCR; TCRdb's copy keeps in-frame clones and lacks some. In the table there are about 120,000 clones, roughly four fifths of which are singletons. The chain links TRBV19 to TRBJ2-7, with 8 bases aligning to TRBD1. What was sequenced was peripheral blood. The clonotype was recovered from a man aged 25-45 years with COVID-19, enrolled during active disease. This chain's CDR3 is CASSIGTGPYEQYF. The CDR3, as DNA: TGTGCCAGTAGTATAGGGACAGGGCCCTACGAGCAGTACTTC.